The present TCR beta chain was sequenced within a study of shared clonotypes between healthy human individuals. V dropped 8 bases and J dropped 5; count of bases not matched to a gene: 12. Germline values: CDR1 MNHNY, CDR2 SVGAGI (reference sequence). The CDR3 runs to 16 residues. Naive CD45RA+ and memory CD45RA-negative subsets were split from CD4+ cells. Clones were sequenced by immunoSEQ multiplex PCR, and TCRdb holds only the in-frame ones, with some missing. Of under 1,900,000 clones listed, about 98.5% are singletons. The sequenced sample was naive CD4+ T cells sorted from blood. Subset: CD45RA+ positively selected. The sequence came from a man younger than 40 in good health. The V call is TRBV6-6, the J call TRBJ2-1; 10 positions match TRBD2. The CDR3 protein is CASRLAGERGNNEQFF. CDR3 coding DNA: TGTGCCAGCCGGCTAGCGGGAGAAAGGGGAAACAATGAGCAGTTCTTC.